Below are 22 T cell receptor beta chains sequenced from a single sample in a study of T-cell memory formation after mild COVID-19 (TCRdb year 2021). Preparation of the library involved 5' RACE. This sample was sequenced with an Illumina NovaSeq 6000. The public reads were reprocessed in TCRdb via fastp at Q25 and MiXCR, keeping in-frame beta chains. Each CDR3 protein gets just one entry, which takes the most common genes and DNA from the rows behind it. In this sample the table shows just over 150,000 distinct CDR3 sequences, roughly a third of which occur a single time. The biggest ten clones account for about 12% of the sample. Source material: PBMCs or a T cell subset sorted from them (not recorded which). Receptors originate from an adult woman who had mild COVID-19 (a few samples of this study predate the infection). The sample titles of this study are shuffled in the database, so cell type and time point are left out; the donor was told from shared clones.

This clonotype occurred once. Written as DNA, the CDR3 is TGTGCCAGCAGCGCCAGACTGGGCCAAAATGAGCAGTTCTTC. Residues: CASSARLGQNEQFF. V and J are TRBV11-3 and TRBJ2-1, with D hard to call. The CDR3 runs to 14 residues. V was clipped by 5 bases and J by 7 bases, with 15 bases between them. Germline values: CDR1 SGHNT, CDR2 YENEEA.

The rearrangement links TRBV6-6 to TRBJ2-1; either TRBD1 or TRBD2 may fit D (6 bases each). CDR3 length: 17 residues. Trimming cost V 6 bases and J 2 bases, with 20 bases left between them. CDR1 is MNHNY and CDR2 is SVGAGI in the germline V gene (reference sequence). The CDR3 DNA reads TGTGCCAGCAGGACTACCGCCAGGGGAGGTCCCTACAATGAGCAGTTCTTC. This sequence encodes CASRTTARGGPYNEQFF.

In its sample, this clonotype was seen a few times. J is TRBJ2-4 and V is TRBV7-9; 8 nucleotides agree with TRBD2. Germline V gene sequence: CDR1 SEHNR, CDR2 FQNEAQ (reference sequence). This CDR3 is built from 17 residues. V was pared by 5 bases and J by 1 base, with 10 bases of the junction left unmatched. The CDR3 protein is CASSEPLKREAKNIQYF. CDR3 sequence (DNA): TGTGCCAGCAGCGAACCTCTTAAGCGGGAGGCCAAAAACATTCAGTACTTC.

This clonotype was observed at least ten times. J is TRBJ1-1 and V is TRBV7-2; D ambiguous. V lost 5 bases, J lost 7 bases, and 17 bases lay in between. CDR3 length equals 14 residues. The germline CDR1 and CDR2 sequences are SGHTA and FQGNSA. CDR3 loop: CASSPVHTPSEAFF. CDR3 nucleotide sequence: TGTGCCAGCAGCCCTGTACATACTCCTAGTGAAGCTTTCTTT.

CDR3: CSARRSGNTEAFF. CDR3 nucleotides: TGCAGTGCTAGACGCTCAGGAAACACTGAAGCTTTCTTT. This chain links TRBV20-1 with TRBJ1-1; no clear D. The CDR3 runs 13 residues. Germline-derived CDR1 and CDR2 are DFQATT and SNEGSKA (reference sequence). Trimming shortened V by 2 bases and J by 2 bases, and 9 bases separated the two germline ends.

The rearrangement joins TRBV2 to TRBJ2-3; 12 bases align to TRBD2. CDR3 length: 15 amino acids. Germline-derived CDR1 and CDR2 are SNHLY and FYNNEI. J lost 5 bases, V lost 8 bases, and 8 bases had no gene match. The CDR3 loop is CASSSGGASLDTQYF. For the CDR3, the DNA is TGTGCCAGCTCTAGCGGGGGGGCCTCGTTAGATACGCAGTATTTT. The whole variable domain, filled in from reference TRBV2 and TRBJ2-3, reads EPEVTQTPSHQVTQMGQEVILRCVPISNHLYFYWYRQILGQKVEFLVSFYNNEISEKSEIFDDQFSVERPDGSNFTLKIRSTKLEDSAMYFCASSSGGASLDTQYFGPGTRLTVL.

This clonotype has more than one count but fewer than ten. This chain connects TRBV30 to TRBJ1-1; the D is unclear. The CDR3 runs to 14 residues. Germline lookup yields CDR1 GTSNPN and CDR2 SVGIG (reference sequence). V was cut by 4 bases and J by 0 bases, with 12 bases left in between. The CDR3 nucleotides read TGTGCCTGGACTCTAACCAACCTGAACACTGAAGCTTTCTTT. Translated, it gives CAWTLTNLNTEAFF. Looking up the rest from reference TRBV30 and TRBJ1-1 gives the full variable domain: SQTIHQWPATLVQPVGSPLSLECTVEGTSNPNLYWYRQAAGRGLQLLFYSVGIGQISSEVPQNLSASRPQDRQFILSSKKLLLSDSGFYLCAWTLTNLNTEAFFGQGTRLTVV.

The rearrangement uses TRBV3-1 and TRBJ2-4, with 10 bases lining up with TRBD2. V dropped 8 bases and J dropped 3; count of bases not matched to a gene: 16. The CDR3 runs 18 residues. Per the germline V gene, CDR1 is LGHDT and CDR2 is YNNKEL (reference sequence). In DNA, the CDR3 is TGTGCCAGCTCGTCCCCTAGCGGGGGCCTGCCGCTCAAAAACATTCAGTACTTC. Protein product: CASSSPSGGLPLKNIQYF.

V and J are TRBV7-9 and TRBJ2-7; the D call may be TRBD1 or TRBD2 (5 bases each). V was shortened by 4 bases and J by 5 bases, with 12 bases between the two germline ends. This CDR3 spans 13 amino acids. From germline, CDR1 is SEHNR and CDR2 FQNEAQ (reference sequence). CDR3 sequence: CASSYLLGDEQYF. The CDR3 coding sequence is TGTGCCAGCAGCTATCTGTTGGGGGACGAGCAGTACTTC.

This CDR3 reads CASSGEAVGKQYF. The DNA of the CDR3 is TGTGCCAGCAGTGGAGAGGCGGTAGGCAAGCAGTACTTC. The chain combines TRBV6-1 with TRBJ2-7; D gene uncertain. The CDR3 spans 13 residues. Germline V gene data show CDR1 as MNHNS and CDR2 as SASEGT. Deletions cut 4 bases from V and 8 bases from J, with 15 bases between.

This chain uses TRBV29-1 with TRBJ2-2, with 11 bases that match TRBD1. Germline V lookup: CDR1 SQVTM, CDR2 ANQGSEA. After removal of 6 bases from V and 2 bases from J, the junction contained 5 bases not matched to a gene. The CDR3 is 15 residues long. The CDR3 DNA reads TGCAGCGTGGAGGACAGGGGGCTAAACACCGGGGAGCTGTTTTTT. Protein product: CSVEDRGLNTGELFF.

This sequence joins TRBV7-2 and TRBJ2-2; 7 nucleotides align to TRBD2. The CDR3 is 17 residues long. J was trimmed by 4 bases and V by 1 base; bases with no gene match: 9. CDR1 is SGHTA, CDR2 FQGNSA, per germline. In DNA form, the CDR3 reads TGTGCCAGCAGCTTAGAACTAGCGATACGGGGCACCGGGGAGCTGTTTTTT. Protein: CASSLELAIRGTGELFF.

This clonotype occurred many times. The gene calls are TRBV12-3 or TRBV12-4 and TRBJ2-1; D unresolved. CDR3 length: 11 residues. V was cut by 3 bases and J by 7 bases, with 4 bases left in between. This CDR3 is CASSLGNEQFF. Here the CDR3 DNA reads TGTGCCAGCAGTTTGGGGAATGAGCAGTTCTTC.

J is TRBJ2-1 and V is TRBV20-1, with 7 bases identical to TRBD1. Per the germline V gene, CDR1 is DFQATT and CDR2 is SNEGSKA (reference sequence). CDR3 length: 15 amino acids. CDR3 bases: TGCAGCGGTGGGGGCGACAGGGCCTCCTACAATGAGCAGTTCTTC. Translating it yields CSGGGDRASYNEQFF.

The rearrangement joins TRBV3-1 to TRBJ2-7; D tentatively fits TRBD1 or TRBD2 (5 bases each). The V end lost 0 bases, the J end lost 1 base, and 13 bases lay between the germline ends. CDR3 length: 16 amino acids. From germline, CDR1 is LGHDT and CDR2 YNNKEL (reference sequence). The CDR3 sequence: CASSQELRDGSYEQYF. The CDR3 bases are TGTGCCAGCAGCCAAGAACTACGGGACGGGTCCTACGAGCAGTACTTC.

The chain joins TRBV6-1 to TRBJ2-6; 7 bases align to TRBD2. This CDR3 contains 18 residues. The germline V gene encodes CDR1 MNHNS and CDR2 SASEGT. The V segment lost 8 bases and the J segment 2 bases; nucleotides outside the gene matches: 15. In nucleotides, the CDR3 is TGTGCCAGCCCCGATTATGAAGTGAGCGGGGCTGGGGCCAACGTCCTGACTTTC. Its translation is CASPDYEVSGAGANVLTF.

This clonotype was seen more than once but under ten times. This chain connects TRBV7-9 to TRBJ1-1; 9 positions match TRBD1. V shed 1 base and J 7 bases; nucleotides not matched to a gene: 7. Germline V lookup: CDR1 SEHNR, CDR2 FQNEAQ (reference sequence). This CDR3 contains 15 residues. This CDR3 reads CASSLVLGQGLEAFF. The CDR3 nucleotides are TGTGCCAGCAGCTTAGTACTGGGACAGGGACTTGAAGCTTTCTTT. The whole variable domain, remainder taken from reference TRBV7-9 and TRBJ1-1, is DTGVSQNPRHKITKRGQNVTFRCDPISEHNRLYWYRQTLGQGPEFLTYFQNEAQLEKSRLLSDRFSAERPKGSFSTLEIQRTEQGDSAMYLCASSLVLGQGLEAFFGQGTRLTVV.

The chain joins TRBV5-1 to TRBJ1-2, with D hard to call. Between the trimmed V and J ends, which lost 4 bases and 6 bases, there was a span of 13 bases. Germline V CDR1 and CDR2: SGHRS, YFSETQ. The length of the CDR3 is 13 residues. The CDR3: CASSGVGLNGYTF. Here the CDR3 DNA reads TGCGCCAGCAGCGGGGTGGGTCTCAATGGCTACACCTTC.

The chain joins TRBV20-1 to TRBJ1-2; 8 bases map to TRBD1. The V and J ends lost 8 bases and 4 bases, in that order; junction bases with no gene match: 12. Germline V lookup: CDR1 DFQATT, CDR2 SNEGSKA (reference sequence). CDR3 length equals 14 residues. CDR3 loop: CSPTGRTGFYGYTF. In nucleotides, the CDR3 is TGCAGTCCGACAGGGAGGACAGGGTTCTATGGCTACACCTTC.

The chain employs TRBV5-1 and TRBJ1-2, with 7 bases that match TRBD1. CDR3 length equals 16 residues. The J segment lost 6 bases and the V segment lost 4 bases, leaving 15 bases of the junction unmatched. CDR1 and CDR2 (germline): SGHRS, YFSETQ. CDR3 sequence reads: CASSPEGAGQINGYTF. As DNA, the CDR3 is TGCGCCAGCAGCCCGGAGGGGGCAGGGCAAATCAATGGCTACACCTTC.

The genes are TRBV5-1 and TRBJ2-3; 7 nucleotides line up with TRBD1. Trimming at V came to 5 bases and at J to 3 bases, leaving 3 bases not matched to a gene. The CDR3 is 13 residues long. Germline V gene lookup returns CDR1 SGHRS and CDR2 YFSETQ. The CDR3 DNA reads as TGCGCCAGCAGTCCACAGGGGACAGATACGCAGTATTTT. Its translation is CASSPQGTDTQYF.

This clonotype appeared a few times. The V call is TRBV5-1, the J call TRBJ2-7; tentative D call: TRBD2 (5 bases). V shed 3 bases and J shed 0 bases, with 10 bases lying between them. The germline V gene encodes CDR1 SGHRS and CDR2 YFSETQ. The CDR3 is made up of 14 amino acids. The chain's CDR3 is CASSSERDSYEQYF. In DNA, the CDR3 is TGCGCCAGCAGCTCGGAACGGGACTCCTACGAGCAGTACTTC.